The source of this T cell receptor (beta chain) is a study of blood T cell repertoires in COVID-19. Study-wide context: COVID-19 samples, acute and convalescent, were from the United States, Italy and Spain.

Sequencing used immunoSEQ multiplex PCR; TCRdb keeps in-frame clones, though not all of them. The top ten hold roughly 6.5% of the sample, which has 120,000 to 150,000 clones, approximately 84% seen once. This sequence originates from a human donor in a cohort sampled during active COVID-19. Sequences were obtained from peripheral blood.

CDR3 DNA: TGTGCCAGCTCACCACCCCCCCAGGGACAGACCACAGATACGCAGTATTTT. Its protein product is CASSPPPQGQTTDTQYF. V usage is TRBV18 and J usage is TRBJ2-3, with 7 bases matching TRBD1. This CDR3 comprises 17 residues. Germline CDR1 is KGHSH and CDR2 is LQKENI. Losses at the gene ends were 0 bases for V and 2 bases for J; bases not matched to a gene: 8.